This T cell receptor beta chain was retrieved from a study of blood T cell repertoires in COVID-19. On this clone itself: Other DNA sequences of this sample code for an identical CDR3.

The germline gives CDR1 SGHAT, CDR2 FQNNGV. V gave up 5 bases and J gave up 4 bases; unmatched junction bases: 5. The CDR3 contains 14 residues. Authors' analysis steps: Reference gene primer amplification yielded estimated nucleated cell counts. The protocol was immunoSEQ multiplex PCR, while the TCRdb copy is restricted to in-frame clones and leaves out a portion. That table furnishes V, J and clone size, whereas the DNA furnished D and trimming. The sample holds around 61,000 clones; 80% to 90% are singletons and the top ten take 43%. Seattle enrolled patients during active infection and tracked them longitudinally.

This receptor was taken from a woman aged 55-69 years with COVID-19, enrolled during active disease. Material for sequencing was peripheral blood. This sequence joins TRBV11-2 and TRBJ1-5; TRBD1 agrees at 7 bases. CDR3 nucleotides: TGTGCCAGCAGCCCAGGGACAGCAAATCAGCCCCAGCATTTT. As protein: CASSPGTANQPQHF.